Given below is one T cell receptor (beta chain) in context. The data were taken from a study of blood T cell repertoires in COVID-19. Turning to the study itself: Samples of COVID-19 (acute and convalescent) were obtained from the United States, Italy and Spain. T cells, B-cell-depleted T cells, or PBMCs supplied cDNA or gDNA.

Here immunoSEQ multiplex PCR was the method, and the copy in TCRdb shows in-frame clones only, minus some. This sample has about 62,000 clones, with 92% found just once. Looked up from germline, CDR1 is SNHLY and CDR2 is FYNNEI. This CDR3 is built from 11 residues. V lost 6 bases to trimming and J lost 8 bases; unmatched junction nucleotides: 3. This receptor was taken from a human donor in a cohort sampled during active COVID-19. J is TRBJ1-2 and V is TRBV2, with TRBD1 matching over 7 bases. The specimen was peripheral blood. The CDR3 bases are TGTGCCAGCAGCTACAGGGGAGGCTACACCTTC. This translates into CASSYRGGYTF. The variable domain in full, completed from reference TRBV2 and TRBJ1-2, reads EPEVTQTPSHQVTQMGQEVILRCVPISNHLYFYWYRQILGQKVEFLVSFYNNEISEKSEIFDDQFSVERPDGSNFTLKIRSTKLEDSAMYFCASSYRGGYTFGSGTRLTVV.